This TCR beta chain emerged from a study of blood T cell repertoires in COVID-19. Overall study context: Acute and convalescent COVID-19 specimens originated in the United States, Italy and Spain.

The method was immunoSEQ multiplex PCR; TCRdb's version includes in-frame clones alone and lacks a portion of them. The sample yields around 160,000 clones, over 75% seen once. To note about this clone: A junction end diverges from the germline sequence, so it may reflect a read error.

The CDR3 runs 13 residues. Looked up from germline, CDR1 is MDHEN and CDR2 is SYDVKM. The chain carries TRBV28 and TRBJ1-1; D not certain. This receptor was obtained from a woman aged 30 to 39 with acute COVID-19. The sample taken for sequencing was PBMCs or T cells enriched from blood (not recorded which). The CDR3 region has the DNA TGTGCCAGCAGCCCCACCGCCCGCACTCAAGCTTTCTTT. Translated, it gives CASSPTARTQAFF.